The 31 T cell receptor beta chains below all came from one sample that was sequenced in a study of T-cell memory formation after mild COVID-19. TCRdb fed the 5' RACE reads into MiXCR, producing one record per CDR3 protein. Of roughly 400,000 distinct CDR3 sequences in the sample, 24% are singletons; the top ten hold roughly 8.9%. Sequencing input: PBMCs or a T cell subset sorted from them (not recorded which). The receptors originated from an adult woman who had mild COVID-19 (a few samples of this study predate the infection). Cell type and time point are not known.

A few counts support this clonotype. The CDR3: CASSQQGDGNEQFF. CDR3 coding DNA: TGTGCCAGCAGCCAACAGGGGGACGGGAATGAGCAGTTCTTC. The chain is built from TRBV7-9 and TRBJ2-1, with 8 bases matching TRBD1. V shed 5 bases and J 7 bases; nucleotides not matched to a gene: 7. Germline CDR1 SEHNR, CDR2 FQNEAQ (reference sequence). This CDR3 has 14 amino acids.

This clonotype was detected many times. The chain carries TRBV4-1 and TRBJ2-7; 14 positions agree with TRBD2. The CDR3 loop spans 15 amino acids. With V trimmed by 5 bases and J by 6 bases, 6 bases remained unmatched. Germline CDR1 and CDR2: MGHRA and YSYEKL. Written as DNA, the CDR3 is TGCGCCAGCAGCATCGGACTAGCGGGGGGCCGCGAGCAGTACTTC. It translates to CASSIGLAGGREQYF.

The V call is TRBV24-1, the J call TRBJ1-2, with D unresolved. CDR3 length: 13 residues. Germline lookup yields CDR1 KGHDR and CDR2 SFDVKD. Deletions cut 6 bases from V and 8 bases from J, with 15 bases between. For the CDR3, the DNA is TGTGCCACCAGTAAGGATGGTGGGAGAGGCTACACCTTC. Its protein product is CATSKDGGRGYTF.

This chain connects TRBV7-2 to TRBJ2-3, with 10 bases identical to TRBD2. Germline V CDR1 and CDR2: SGHTA, FQGNSA. J lost 7 bases, V lost 4 bases, and 11 bases had no gene match. This CDR3 region has 16 residues. Here the CDR3 DNA reads TGTGCCAGCAGCTCCAGGCGGAGCGGGGGGGCATATACGCAGTATTTT. Protein sequence: CASSSRRSGGAYTQYF.

This clonotype has only a few counts. The chain couples TRBV29-1 to TRBJ2-7; 7 nucleotides line up with TRBD2. Germline V lookup: CDR1 SQVTM, CDR2 ANQGSEA. The length of the CDR3 is 14 residues. V dropped 6 bases and J dropped 4; count of bases not matched to a gene: 12. CDR3 protein: CSVAGGGRIYEQYF. The DNA of the CDR3 is TGCAGCGTCGCCGGCGGGGGTCGGATTTACGAGCAGTACTTC.

This clonotype was seen more than once but under ten times. The V call is TRBV29-1, the J call TRBJ2-7, with 7 bases matching TRBD1. The ends lost 5 bases at V and 7 bases at J; junction bases unmatched: 8. Germline values: CDR1 SQVTM, CDR2 ANQGSEA. This CDR3 has 12 residues. The CDR3 DNA follows: TGCAGCGTTCGACAGGGTAGACAGGAGCAGTACTTC. It encodes CSVRQGRQEQYF.

This clonotype appeared a few times. The chain combines TRBV4-1 with TRBJ1-2; possible D gene TRBD1, 5 bases. The CDR3 runs 14 residues. CDR1 MGHRA and CDR2 YSYEKL come from the germline V gene. With 5 bases removed from V and 4 bases from J, the gap between germline ends came to 14 bases. The CDR3 protein is CASSGERTFYGYTF. CDR3 nucleotides: TGCGCCAGCAGCGGTGAGAGGACATTCTATGGCTACACCTTC.

The chain combines TRBV21-1 with TRBJ2-1. TRBV21-1 is reported as a pseudogene. This CDR3 contains 9 residues. The CDR3 DNA reads TGTGCCAGCGTAAATGAGCAGTTCTTC. Encoded protein: CASVNEQFF.

This clonotype has just a few counts. V is TRBV20-1 and J is TRBJ2-7; 12 bases agree with TRBD1. Germline CDR1 DFQATT, CDR2 SNEGSKA (reference sequence). The V and J ends lost 5 bases and 2 bases, in that order; junction bases with no gene match: 4. The CDR3 extends over 14 amino acids. CDR3 in DNA: TGCAGTGCTGGGGACAGGGGGCAACCCTACGAGCAGTACTTC. Its translation: CSAGDRGQPYEQYF.

The CDR3 loop reads CASSQDNGPTDTQYF. The CDR3 nucleotides are TGCGCCAGCAGCCAAGATAATGGCCCCACAGATACGCAGTATTTT. The rearrangement uses TRBV4-3 and TRBJ2-3; D remains ambiguous. The CDR3 extends over 15 amino acids. Germline values: CDR1 LGHNA, CDR2 YSLEER. Trimming took off 0 bases at V and 2 bases at J, with 9 bases between the two ends.

This clonotype was recorded a few times. The CDR3 bases are TGTGCCAGCAGCCTTATAGCGGGATCCTCCTACGAGCAGTACTTC. Translated, it gives CASSLIAGSSYEQYF. The rearrangement joins TRBV4-2 to TRBJ2-7, with 8 bases aligning to TRBD2. This CDR3 is 15 amino acids long. Germline V gene sequence: CDR1 LGHNA, CDR2 YNFKEQ. V was pared by 4 bases and J by 0 bases, with 5 bases of the junction left unmatched.

There are a few counts of this clonotype. The V and J genes are TRBV5-1 and TRBJ2-1; 12 bases match TRBD2. V lost 0 bases and J lost 1; bases outside the gene matches: 5. Germline CDR1 SGHRS, CDR2 YFSETQ. CDR3 length: 18 amino acids. CDR3 protein: CASSLALAGGWSYNEQFF. DNA of the CDR3: TGCGCCAGCAGCTTGGCACTAGCGGGGGGTTGGTCCTACAATGAGCAGTTCTTC.

The rearrangement uses TRBV25-1 and TRBJ1-6; TRBD1 matches 9 bases. Trimming removed 4 bases from V and 10 bases from J; junction bases left unmatched: 5. The CDR3 is 14 amino acids. Per germline, CDR1 MGHDK and CDR2 SYGVNS. Here the CDR3 reads CASSGRTGDSPLHF. CDR3 sequence (DNA): TGTGCCAGCAGTGGGAGGACAGGGGACTCACCCCTCCACTTT.

This clonotype appeared a few times. The V and J genes are TRBV24-1 and TRBJ2-7; 8 nucleotides align to TRBD1. Germline loops: CDR1 KGHDR, CDR2 SFDVKD. V dropped 2 bases and J dropped 4; count of bases not matched to a gene: 9. This CDR3 spans 16 amino acids. CDR3 sequence reads: CATSDYGTGDSYEQYF. DNA of the CDR3: TGTGCCACCAGTGATTACGGGACAGGTGACTCTTACGAGCAGTACTTC.

The chain links TRBV5-1 to TRBJ2-3; possible D gene TRBD2, 5 bases. Germline CDR1 reads SGHRS; CDR2 reads YFSETQ. The V gene lost 4 bases and the J gene lost 2 bases, with 11 bases spanning the gap. The CDR3 has 14 amino acids. The DNA for the CDR3 is TGCGCCAGCAGCGCCCGGGGTCCCACAGATACGCAGTATTTT. Its protein is CASSARGPTDTQYF.

This clonotype has a handful of counts. This chain connects TRBV7-6 to TRBJ2-3, with TRBD2 identical over 9 bases. The CDR3 covers 15 residues. Germline CDR1 is SGHVS and CDR2 is FNYEAQ. V trimming: 3 bases; J trimming: 4 bases; junction bases outside the gene matches: 5. The CDR3 loop is CASSLGGRAADTQYF. In DNA, the CDR3 is TGTGCCAGCAGCTTGGGCGGGAGGGCCGCAGATACGCAGTATTTT.

The chain is built from TRBV5-5 and TRBJ2-3; D is perhaps TRBD2 (6 bases). Germline values: CDR1 SGHKS, CDR2 YYEKEE (reference sequence). Trimming cost V 4 bases and J 2 bases, with 14 bases left between them. This CDR3 has 15 amino acids. Written as DNA, the CDR3 is TGTGCCAGCAGCCCCCGGGACTTGATCACAGATACGCAGTATTTT. Protein: CASSPRDLITDTQYF.

The chain uses TRBV3-1 and TRBJ2-3; 9 nucleotides match TRBD2. CDR3 length: 16 amino acids. Germline V lookup: CDR1 LGHDT, CDR2 YNNKEL (reference sequence). After removal of 3 bases from V and 7 bases from J, the junction contained 11 bases not matched to a gene. The CDR3 DNA sequence: TGTGCCAGCAGCCACTCGGGGCGGGGGGGCCGAAATACGCAGTATTTT. It is translated as CASSHSGRGGRNTQYF.

The chain joins TRBV5-1 to TRBJ2-3; 8 nucleotides align to TRBD2. There are 16 residues in the CDR3. The J segment lost 8 bases and the V segment lost 4 bases, leaving 15 bases of the junction unmatched. Germline CDR1 is SGHRS and CDR2 is YFSETQ. CDR3 nucleotides: TGCGCCAGCAGCCGCGGGCTAGCGGGCGCCGATGTTACGCAGTATTTT. Amino acids: CASSRGLAGADVTQYF.

V and J are TRBV7-3 and TRBJ2-3; D is undetermined. Trimming removed 5 bases from V and 1 base from J, with 13 bases in between. Germline CDR1 and CDR2: SGHTA and FQGTGA. This CDR3 is built from 15 residues. CDR3 residues: CASSRSPTGTDTQYF. The CDR3, as DNA: TGTGCCAGCAGCCGATCCCCCACGGGCACAGATACGCAGTATTTT.

This clonotype was found a few times. This chain joins TRBV6-5 and TRBJ2-7; 12 nucleotides match TRBD1. The junction had 8 bases not matched to a gene; V was cut back by 7 bases and J by 7 bases. The CDR3 has 14 amino acids. Germline CDR1 is MNHEY and CDR2 is SVGAGI. The CDR3 DNA is TGTGCCAGCACTCCGGGACAGGGGGCGGAAGAGCAGTACTTC. This sequence encodes CASTPGQGAEEQYF.

The chain links TRBV7-2 to TRBJ2-7; D might be TRBD1 (6 bases). V lost 4 bases and J lost 3, with 16 bases in between. CDR1 and CDR2 from the germline V gene are SGHTA and FQGNSA. This CDR3 is built from 15 residues. DNA of the CDR3: TGTGCCAGCAGCTCGTTCGGACAGAGTAACTACGAGCAGTACTTC. Its protein is CASSSFGQSNYEQYF.

V and J are TRBV3-1 and TRBJ1-3; D call uncertain. CDR1 is LGHDT, CDR2 YNNKEL, per germline (reference sequence). The CDR3 extends over 13 amino acids. Trimming stripped 0 bases from V and 11 bases from J, with 11 bases between. CDR3 bases: TGTGCCAGCAGCCAAGATCCGGGTGCCGCCATATATTTT. Encoded protein: CASSQDPGAAIYF.

This clonotype appeared many times. The chain is built from TRBV12-3 or TRBV12-4 and TRBJ2-5; D remains unclear. The CDR3 extends over 11 amino acids. V was cut by 6 bases and J by 5 bases, with 7 bases left in between. The CDR3 bases are TGTGCCAGCAGCTTTCGGGAGACCCAGTACTTC. This encodes CASSFRETQYF.

The table lists this clonotype with a few counts. The chain joins TRBV7-8 to TRBJ2-1; unclear D gene. The CDR3 totals 11 residues. Trimming cost V 5 bases and J 6 bases, with 5 bases left between them. The germline CDR1 and CDR2 sequences are SGHVS and FQNEAQ. The CDR3 nucleotides read TGTGCCAGCAGCGCACGCAATGAGCAGTTCTTC. Protein sequence: CASSARNEQFF.

In its sample, this clonotype was seen a few times. The V gene is TRBV12-3 or TRBV12-4, the J gene TRBJ1-5; tentative D call: TRBD1 (6 bases). With 5 bases removed from V and 6 bases from J, the gap between germline ends came to 14 bases. The CDR3 is 14 amino acids. The CDR3 DNA sequence: TGTGCCAGCAGTGGTACAGGGTCCCGTCAGCCCCAGCATTTT. It is translated as CASSGTGSRQPQHF.

This chain links TRBV20-1 with TRBJ2-5; tentatively, D is TRBD1 or TRBD2 (6 bases each). The CDR3 is made up of 14 amino acids. Germline CDR1 and CDR2: DFQATT and SNEGSKA (reference sequence). V was trimmed by 6 bases and J by 4 bases, leaving 18 bases between them. CDR3: CSAGGGSGRETQYF. The CDR3 region has the DNA TGCAGTGCCGGAGGGGGGAGCGGACGAGAGACCCAGTACTTC.

This clonotype was seen a handful of times. The chain has TRBV5-1 and TRBJ2-3, with a tentative D call TRBD1 (6 bases). The CDR3 loop spans 16 amino acids. CDR1 and CDR2 from the germline V gene are SGHRS and YFSETQ. V lost 4 bases, J lost 6 bases, and 21 bases lay in between. The CDR3 sequence is CASSPSGQRSIDTQYF. The CDR3 bases are TGCGCCAGCAGCCCATCCGGACAGAGGAGTATTGATACGCAGTATTTT.

V gene TRBV20-1 combines with J gene TRBJ1-3, with D uncertain. The CDR3 spans 17 residues. The germline gives CDR1 DFQATT, CDR2 SNEGSKA (reference sequence). V gave up 0 bases and J gave up 2 bases, with 17 bases separating them. CDR3 DNA sequence: TGCAGTGCTAGAGATATGGCCAGGCCGGCAACTGGAAACACCATATATTTT. This gives the protein CSARDMARPATGNTIYF.

This clonotype was counted a few times. The chain uses TRBV9 and TRBJ2-7, with 12 bases that match TRBD2. Germline lookup yields CDR1 SGDLS and CDR2 YYNGEE. The CDR3 runs 17 residues. After removal of 2 bases from V and 0 bases from J, the junction contained 6 bases not matched to a gene. CDR3 sequence reads: CASSVGLAGLSSYEQYF. The CDR3 coding sequence is TGTGCCAGCAGCGTCGGACTAGCGGGGCTTAGCTCCTACGAGCAGTACTTC.

The rearrangement joins TRBV20-1 to TRBJ2-1; 9 nucleotides match TRBD2. V shed 3 bases and J 9 bases; nucleotides not matched to a gene: 9. CDR3 size: 14 residues. Germline values: CDR1 DFQATT, CDR2 SNEGSKA (reference sequence). The CDR3: CSASRASGKFEQFF. The CDR3 DNA follows: TGCAGTGCTAGTCGGGCTAGCGGGAAGTTTGAGCAGTTCTTC.